The T cell receptor (beta chain) under discussion was sequenced for a study of regulatory T cells in long-lasting Graves disease. General study results and limits: The study found persistent patients shared more public clonotypes (2,741) than new patients (approximately 970).

Comments on this clonotype: No antigen is known for it.

Noted time point: newly diagnosed GD, antithyroid drugs for less than 3 months. PBMC RNA was the source of the TCR library. Arm-PCR of CDR3 regions and iRepertoire HTBI primers were the basis on which TCR beta libraries were built. One entry per CDR3 protein results from TCRdb running MiXCR on the multiplex PCR reads. The table lists about 420,000 distinct CDR3 sequences, 16% of them singletons. These data were likewise used in another study, on T cells in Graves' hyperthyroidism and ophthalmopathy. Turning to that study: Researchers ran a first-round RT-PCR on the TCR CDR3 using the HTBI primer set. Also found in blood were most expanded thyroid clonotypes above 0.001. The model's output predicted ophthalmopathy at a median of roughly 6.9 months prior to onset.

This receptor was identified in a woman under 30 with Graves disease. Sample: peripheral blood mononuclear cells (PBMCs), taken at new diagnosis, from a patient treated with antithyroid drugs.

CDR3 sequence: CASSDVYDAEAFF. The DNA of the CDR3 is TGTGCCAGCAGTGATGTCTACGACGCTGAAGCTTTCTTT. This chain joins TRBV6-1 and TRBJ1-1; D remains ambiguous. CDR1 is MNHNS and CDR2 is SASEGT in the germline V gene. The CDR3 extends over 13 amino acids. V shed 3 bases and J shed 6 bases, with 11 bases lying between them.